Here is one T cell receptor beta chain with its context. Its antigen remains unidentified. Per-base qualities were not stored, and no clone one base away is much larger. The data derive from a study of blood T cell repertoires in COVID-19 (dated by TCRdb to 2018 to 2020). Regarding the complete study: The collaborator samples originated in the United States, Italy and Spain and spanned the acute and convalescent phases of COVID-19. The material from the prospective study consisted of cDNA or gDNA derived from T cells, B-cell-depleted T cells, or PBMCs. Deeply sampled blood TCRbeta repertoires from subjects exposed to, actively infected with, or recovered from COVID-19 were included in the dataset. The repertoires were released in a freely available public database meant as a resource for research on the immune response to SARS-CoV-2. Samples came from the ongoing ImmuneRACE study (first 160 participants) plus 1,254 subjects from 6 global collaborators. A de-identified subject ID, COVID-19 status, age in years and sex were almost always included in the sample metadata. Where available, HLA class I and class II types were taken from metadata supplied by the sample provider and were not determined by assay-based typing. Results the study describes overall, beyond this receptor: The amount of clinical and demographic metadata varied by source and participant and was provided uncurated.

In the prospective study, participants were about 18 to 95 years old, resided in around 25 geographic areas of the United States, and were enrolled through a virtual design. To assign participants to cohorts, the prospective study relied on clinical history that participants themselves reported in a screening survey and a study questionnaire. ImmuneRACE Cohort 3 recovered participants were defined by two consecutive negative NP/OP PCR tests, healthcare professional clearance, or symptom resolution. In the prospective study, whole blood, serum and a nasopharyngeal or oropharyngeal swab were collected from each participant by mobile phlebotomists. Participants in the prospective study had the option to provide additional blood draws and questionnaires over an approximately two-month period. Prospective study blood samples were shipped either frozen or at room temperature before DNA extraction. The immunoSEQ Assay, a bias-controlled multiplex PCR, was used to amplify TCRbeta CDR3 regions from genomic DNA. The study's processing was this. Nucleated cell counts per sample were estimated from amplification of reference gene primers within the assay. To quantify the absolute abundance of each unique TCRbeta CDR3 rearrangement, sequence reads were collapsed and filtered. For each sample, productive Simpson clonality was calculated as the square root of Simpson's diversity index over productive rearrangements. The table comes from immuneACCESS by way of TCRdb, which keeps in-frame sequences with V and J called. Part of the clones is missing from these tables; in studies checked, under half for an unresolved V gene and the rest for unknown reasons. That table gives V, J and clone size, and the DNA gave D and trimming. The sample profile shows 300,000 to 450,000 clones; 87% of them were found once. The ten top clones hold 1.3% of the sample.

The clonotype comes from a man aged 30-40 years who had recovered from COVID-19. The sequenced material came from PBMCs or T cells enriched from blood (not recorded which).

The CDR3 corresponds to CASTPGEKLFF. The bases are TGTGCCAGTACCCCCGGGGAAAAACTGTTTTTT. The rearrangement joined TRBV19 to TRBJ1-4; too little of a D gene remains to name it. V is reduced by 7 bases and J by 8 bases, leaving a spacing of 8 bases between them. CDR1 is given as LNHDA and CDR2 as SQIVND, both from the germline V gene (reference sequence). Inclusive of the bounding cysteine and phenylalanine, the CDR3 is 11 residues long. Solely the CDR3 DNA is kept, with 33 bases framed from the first base. Where the CDR3 stops, the reference TRBV19 and TRBJ1-4 genes take over; the full variable domain is DGGITQSPKYLFRKEGQNVTLSCEQNLNHDAMYWYRQDPGQGLRLIYYSQIVNDFQKGDIAEGYSVSREKKESFPLTVTSAQKNPTAFYLCASTPGEKLFFGSGTQLSVL.